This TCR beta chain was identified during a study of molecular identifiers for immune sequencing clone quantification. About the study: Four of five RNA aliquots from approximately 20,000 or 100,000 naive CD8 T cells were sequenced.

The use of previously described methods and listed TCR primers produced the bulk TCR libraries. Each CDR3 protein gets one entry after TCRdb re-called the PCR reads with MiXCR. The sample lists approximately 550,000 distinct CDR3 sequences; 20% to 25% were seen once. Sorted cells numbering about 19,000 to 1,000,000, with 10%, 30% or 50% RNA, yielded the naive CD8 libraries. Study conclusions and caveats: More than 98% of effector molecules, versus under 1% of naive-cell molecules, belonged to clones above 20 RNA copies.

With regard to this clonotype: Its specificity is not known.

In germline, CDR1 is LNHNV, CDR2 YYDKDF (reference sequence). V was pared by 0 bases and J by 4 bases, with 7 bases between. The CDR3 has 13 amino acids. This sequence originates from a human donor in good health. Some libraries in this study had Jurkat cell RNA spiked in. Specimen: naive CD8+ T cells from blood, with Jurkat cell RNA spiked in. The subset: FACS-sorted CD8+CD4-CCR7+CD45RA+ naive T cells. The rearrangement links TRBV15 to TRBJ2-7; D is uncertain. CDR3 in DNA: TGTGCCACCAGCAGAGATCCCCGGTACGAGCAGTACTTC. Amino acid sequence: CATSRDPRYEQYF.